The sequence of this T cell receptor (beta chain) was determined in a study of T-cell reconstitution after alpha-beta-depleted transplantation in children. Study observations and caveats: About two months after transplant, alpha-beta T cells reportedly came from several hundred expanded graft clones.

This clonotype was detected only a few times. Its specificity is unknown. Since a much larger clone is just one base distant, this may be a read error. TCRbeta library preparation incorporated unique molecular identifiers. MiXCR, run by TCRdb on the PCR reads, gives a single entry per CDR3 protein. The profile shows hundreds of thousands of distinct CDR3 sequences, 10% of them singletons. V lost 0 bases, J lost 4 bases, and 7 bases lay in between. The CDR3 sequence is 14 residues long. Germline CDR1 MNHEY, CDR2 SVGAGI. The material sequenced was PBMCs, taken before TCRalphabeta/CD19-depleted stem cell transplant. This chain uses TRBV6-5 with TRBJ2-1; D gene ambiguous. This TCR derives from a child between 2 and 9 years old with inherited bone marrow failure, due to receive a stem cell transplant. CDR3: CASSYSSMYNEQFF. The CDR3 coding sequence is TGTGCCAGCAGTTACTCGAGTATGTACAATGAGCAGTTCTTC.